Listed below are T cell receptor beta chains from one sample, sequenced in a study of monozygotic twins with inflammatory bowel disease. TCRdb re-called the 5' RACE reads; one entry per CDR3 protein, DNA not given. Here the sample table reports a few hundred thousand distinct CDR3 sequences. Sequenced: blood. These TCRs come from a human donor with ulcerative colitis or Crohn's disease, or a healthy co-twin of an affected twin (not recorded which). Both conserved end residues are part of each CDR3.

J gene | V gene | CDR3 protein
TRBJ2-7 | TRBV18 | CASSPGEIGHEQYF
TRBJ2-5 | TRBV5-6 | CASSLDVDSSQETQYF
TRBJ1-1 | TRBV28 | CASIGDNEAFF
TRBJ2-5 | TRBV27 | CASSLMAGRGETQYF
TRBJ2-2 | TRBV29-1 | CSVGLGGGWGTGELFF
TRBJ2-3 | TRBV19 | CASSRGIDTQYF
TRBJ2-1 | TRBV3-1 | CASSQGHRGYNEQFF
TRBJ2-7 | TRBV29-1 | CSARLAGVIYEQYF
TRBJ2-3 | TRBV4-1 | CASASNRQRGTDTQYF
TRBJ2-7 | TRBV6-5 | CASSYSGESYEQYF
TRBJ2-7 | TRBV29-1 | CSVEDGSGSYEQYF
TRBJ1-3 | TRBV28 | CASSLYTLTRSGNTIYF
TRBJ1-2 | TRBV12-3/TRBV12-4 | CASSLAVGANGYTF
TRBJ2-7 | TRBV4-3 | CASSGSQVDEQYF
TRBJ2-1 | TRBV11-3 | CASSLEGLAVEQFF
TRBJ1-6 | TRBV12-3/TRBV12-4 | CASSSPKLTGATFPLHF
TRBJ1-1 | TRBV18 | CASSPGADTEAFF
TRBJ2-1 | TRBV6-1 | CASTLGLAGGNNEQFF
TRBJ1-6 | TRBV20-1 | CSAKMGGASPLHF
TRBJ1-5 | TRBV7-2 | CASSPRGTVSNQPQHF
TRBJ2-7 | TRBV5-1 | CASSSRESYEQYF
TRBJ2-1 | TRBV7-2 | CASSFLGYNEQFF
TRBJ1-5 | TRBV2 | CASSARVQPQHF
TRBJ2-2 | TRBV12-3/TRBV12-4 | CASSSLRGNTGELFF
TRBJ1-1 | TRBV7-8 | CASSLIRQSYDTEAFF
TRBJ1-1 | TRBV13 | CASRFQPGQNTEAFF
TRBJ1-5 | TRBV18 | CASSTTKVNQPQHF
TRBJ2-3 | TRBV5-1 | CASSVGAQTDTQYF